A single sample gave rise to the 15 T cell receptor beta chains below, sequenced in a study of breast tumors, draining lymph nodes, adjacent tissues (dated by TCRdb to about 2016). Lymph node samples were obtained from the axillary draining lymph nodes of breast cancer patients. The library relied on multiplex PCR. The instrument was an Illumina HiSeq 2000. TCRdb reran the public reads through fastp at Q25 and MiXCR, keeping productive beta chains. CDR3 protein sequences are deduplicated, and each keeps its most common genes and DNA. Within this sample are more than 250,000 distinct CDR3 sequences, with 30% to 35% of them counted one time only. Approximately 1% of the sample lies in the top ten. Sequencing was performed on axillary lymph node tissue. These receptors were obtained from a female donor with breast cancer. Some clones in this sample may be carry-over from other donors' samples.

This clonotype was found many times. The chain links TRBV15 to TRBJ2-1; the D is unclear. The ends were cut back, 4 bases at V and 0 bases at J, with 7 bases in the middle. This CDR3 comprises 14 residues. CDR1 is LNHNV and CDR2 is YYDKDF in the germline V gene (reference sequence). The CDR3 nucleotides are TGTGCCACCAGCATTCTTAGCTCCTACAATGAGCAGTTCTTC. It translates to CATSILSSYNEQFF.

This clonotype was observed many times. In DNA form, the CDR3 reads TGCGCCAGCAGCTTGGGGTTTGGCACCAACTCTGGGGCCAACGTCCTGACTTTC. It codes for CASSLGFGTNSGANVLTF. V usage is TRBV5-1 and J usage is TRBJ2-6; D ambiguous. This CDR3 is built from 18 residues. The germline V and J ends were trimmed by 0 bases and 0 bases, with 13 bases remaining between them. Germline CDR1 reads SGHRS; CDR2 reads YFSETQ. Drawing the rest from reference TRBV5-1 and TRBJ2-6, the complete variable domain is KAGVTQTPRYLIKTRGQQVTLSCSPISGHRSVSWYQQTPGQGLQFLFEYFSETQRNKGNFPGRFSGRQFSNSRSEMNVSTLELGDSALYLCASSLGFGTNSGANVLTFGAGSRLTVL.

This clonotype was seen many times. This chain joins TRBV20-1 and TRBJ2-1, with a possible D match to TRBD1 (7 bases). The CDR3 is made up of 17 amino acids. V gave up 5 bases and J gave up 0 bases, with 20 bases separating them. The V gene's germline CDR1 is DFQATT and CDR2 SNEGSKA (reference sequence). CDR3 bases: TGCAGTGCTCCTAGGAGGGGGACAGCGGACTCCTACAATGAGCAGTTCTTC. It translates to CSAPRRGTADSYNEQFF.

This chain connects TRBV30 to TRBJ2-1; 7 bases are shared with TRBD1. With 5 bases clipped from V and 3 bases from J, the junction kept 7 bases outside the gene matches. Germline V gene lookup returns CDR1 GTSNPN and CDR2 SVGIG (reference sequence). This CDR3 has 14 amino acids. In nucleotides, the CDR3 is TGTGCCTGGCAGACAGGGTTCGACTACAATGAGCAGTTCTTC. Translating gives CAWQTGFDYNEQFF.

The chain joins TRBV28 to TRBJ2-7; D gene uncertain. This CDR3 has 11 residues. V lost 7 bases and J lost 8, with 12 bases in between. Germline-derived CDR1 and CDR2 are MDHEN and SYDVKM. The CDR3 region is CASTTEYKQYF. The CDR3 DNA reads as TGTGCCAGCACCACAGAGTACAAGCAGTACTTC.

The chain recombines TRBV10-3 with TRBJ2-6; D unresolved. Looked up from germline, CDR1 is ENHRY and CDR2 is SYGVKD. This CDR3 has 15 residues. V dropped 5 bases and J dropped 0 bases, with 8 bases sitting between them. The CDR3 bases are TGTGCCATCAGTAAAGCCAGCTCTGGGGCCAACGTCCTGACTTTC. Its translation is CAISKASSGANVLTF.

This sequence joins TRBV15 and TRBJ2-7, with 10 bases matching TRBD1. The V and J ends lost 8 bases and 2 bases, in that order; junction bases with no gene match: 0. CDR3 length: 12 residues. CDR1 is LNHNV and CDR2 is YYDKDF in the germline V gene (reference sequence). CDR3 bases: TGTGCCACCGGGACAGGGGCCTACGAGCAGTACTTC. It specifies CATGTGAYEQYF.

Comment on this clonotype: Since a much larger clone is just one base distant, this may be a read error. The chain is built from TRBV4-1 and TRBJ2-7; TRBD2 might be the D (7 bases). The CDR3 is 15 residues long. V was trimmed by 3 bases and J by 5 bases, leaving 17 bases between them. Germline V CDR1 and CDR2: MGHRA, YSYEKL. The CDR3 nucleotides read TGCGCCAGCAGCCAGCTGATTGGGGGGGGGCACGAGCAGTACTTC. It codes for CASSQLIGGGHEQYF.

There are many counts of this clonotype. The chain is built from TRBV2 and TRBJ2-1; TRBD2 aligns across 10 bases. The CDR3 sequence is 17 residues long. V shed 5 bases, J shed 4 bases, and the junction held 11 bases outside the gene matches. The germline gives CDR1 SNHLY, CDR2 FYNNEI. CDR3 coding DNA: TGTGCCAGCAGTTACCCAGCGGGAGGGCAACTTTACAATGAGCAGTTCTTC. It codes for CASSYPAGGQLYNEQFF.

In its sample, this clonotype was seen many times. The genes are TRBV24-1 and TRBJ2-5; 8 bases agree with TRBD1. The germline V gene has CDR1 KGHDR and CDR2 SFDVKD. Trimming cost V 5 bases and J 1 base; bases outside gene matches: 5. The CDR3 loop spans 15 amino acids. CDR3 coding DNA: TGTGCCACCAGTGCCTTAACAGGGGGCCAAGAGACCCAGTACTTC. Encoded protein: CATSALTGGQETQYF.

Note on this clonotype: A much larger clone is a single base away; this may be a read error. The chain uses TRBV20-1 and TRBJ1-5, with D hard to call. The CDR3 totals 13 residues. Germline V gene data show CDR1 as DFQATT and CDR2 as SNEGSKA (reference sequence). The CDR3 loop reads CSARDTWNRPQHF. Written as DNA, the CDR3 is TGCAGTGCTAGAGATACTTGGAATCGGCCCCAGCATTTT.

This clonotype was counted at least ten times. The genes are TRBV20-1 and TRBJ2-7, with D perhaps TRBD1 (5 bases). The ends were cut back, 6 bases at V and 5 bases at J, with 11 bases in the middle. This CDR3 is built from 11 residues. From germline, CDR1 is DFQATT and CDR2 SNEGSKA (reference sequence). CDR3 bases: TGCAGTGCACGACAGATCCACGAGCAGTACTTC. Translated, it gives CSARQIHEQYF.

This clonotype was picked up many times. J is TRBJ2-5 and V is TRBV7-3, with TRBD2 matching over 11 bases. J lost 5 bases, V lost 0 bases, and 5 bases had no gene match. Germline lookup yields CDR1 SGHTA and CDR2 FQGTGA. This CDR3 spans 16 amino acids. CDR3 in amino acids: CASSLTSGRGDETQYF. As DNA, the CDR3 is TGTGCCAGCAGCTTAACTAGCGGGAGGGGGGACGAGACCCAGTACTTC. Variable domain in full (rest from reference TRBV7-3 and TRBJ2-5): GAGVSQTPSNKVTEKGKYVELRCDPISGHTALYWYRQSLGQGPEFLIYFQGTGAADDSGLPNDRFFAVRPEGSVSTLKIQRTERGDSAVYLCASSLTSGRGDETQYFGPGTRLLVL.

There are many counts of this clonotype. The V gene is TRBV11-2, the J gene TRBJ2-1; 9 bases align to TRBD2. Germline-derived CDR1 and CDR2 are SGHAT and FQNNGV. The CDR3 consists of 16 residues. V trimming: 5 bases; J trimming: 7 bases; junction bases outside the gene matches: 12. CDR3 nucleotide sequence: TGTGCCAGCAGCCCTCATGGAACTAGCGGGTGGAATGAGCAGTTCTTC. Encoded protein: CASSPHGTSGWNEQFF.

Notes on this clonotype: Since no conserved phenylalanine or tryptophan closes the CDR3, a read error is the likely cause. The DNA is omitted, as the CDR3 cannot be located on it reliably, and the CDR3 follows TCRdb's listing. V usage is TRBV7-8 and J usage is TRBJ2-6. Germline V lookup: CDR1 SGHVS, CDR2 FQNEAQ. The CDR3 contains 10 residues when both ends are counted. The CDR3 reads CASSLDSGTS.